This record concerns one T cell receptor (beta chain) sequence. This sample stems from a study of blood T cell repertoires in COVID-19. Original handling: Amplifying reference gene primers gave estimates of nucleated cell counts. Clones were sequenced by immunoSEQ multiplex PCR, and TCRdb holds only the in-frame ones, with some missing. For V, J and clone size, that table is used; D and trimming come from the DNA. The table has 110,000 to 150,000 clones, less than 80% seen once. The sequence derives from a man in his sixties with acute or convalescent COVID-19. The sequenced sample was peripheral blood.

The CDR3 is CASSPPQGGSEAFF. CDR3 coding DNA: TGTGCCAGCTCACCACCGCAGGGGGGCAGTGAAGCTTTCTTT. J is TRBJ1-1 and V is TRBV18; 7 bases are shared with TRBD1. This CDR3 has 14 amino acids. V gave up 0 bases and J gave up 7 bases; unmatched junction bases: 5. Germline CDR1 and CDR2: KGHSH and LQKENI.